This T cell receptor beta chain derives from a study of blood T cell repertoires in COVID-19. Clones were read by immunoSEQ multiplex PCR, and TCRdb kept only the in-frame ones, dropping some. The table has around 270,000 clones, 70% to 90% seen once. The CDR3 covers 15 residues. Germline V CDR1 and CDR2: LNHDA, SQIVND (reference sequence). Germline trimming cut 4 bases from V and 6 bases from J; bases unmatched to any gene: 6. V and J are TRBV19 and TRBJ1-5; 10 bases are shared with TRBD1. The material sequenced was peripheral blood. The source of this sequence is a man aged 25-40 years with active or convalescent COVID-19. CDR3 in DNA: TGTGCCAGTAGTACCGGGACAGGGGACAGTCAGCCCCAGCATTTT. Encoded protein: CASSTGTGDSQPQHF.